This is a list of T cell receptor beta chains from one sample in a study of monozygotic twins with inflammatory bowel disease. Each CDR3 protein gets one entry in TCRdb, which reprocessed the 5' RACE reads and gives no DNA. This table lists 200,000 to 250,000 distinct CDR3 sequences. The specimen sequenced was blood. These TCRs come from a human donor with ulcerative colitis or Crohn's disease, or a healthy co-twin of an affected twin (not recorded which). Each CDR3 is given with its conserved first and last residue.

CDR3: CASSWSGRIYEQYF; V: TRBV12-3/TRBV12-4; J: TRBJ2-7; length: 14
CDR3: CASSPPGYGGFYGYTF; V: TRBV6-5; J: TRBJ1-2; length: 16
CDR3: CASTPHGTLYEQYF; V: TRBV12-3/TRBV12-4; J: TRBJ2-7; length: 14
CDR3: CSASKGGDTQYF; V: TRBV20-1; J: TRBJ2-3; length: 12
CDR3: CASSPAGDSPLHF; V: TRBV7-9; J: TRBJ1-6; length: 13
CDR3: CASSRVAGDTGELFF; V: TRBV5-4; J: TRBJ2-2; length: 15
CDR3: CASSLTGTSVQDTQYF; V: TRBV7-9; J: TRBJ2-3; length: 16
CDR3: CASSPDGTGGVGYTF; V: TRBV19; J: TRBJ1-2; length: 15
CDR3: CSAHPPGRDYGYTF; V: TRBV20-1; J: TRBJ1-2; length: 14
CDR3: CASSSSDNSYEQYF; V: TRBV27; J: TRBJ2-7; length: 14
CDR3: CASSLEVTYVEQYF; V: TRBV7-2; J: TRBJ2-7; length: 14
CDR3: CASSFGTAGSAYGYTF; V: TRBV5-1; J: TRBJ1-2; length: 16
CDR3: CASAGQEHGYTF; V: TRBV4-3; J: TRBJ1-2; length: 12
CDR3: CSARGLAGAEQYF; V: TRBV20-1; J: TRBJ2-7; length: 13
CDR3: CSVWGTVPNYGYTF; V: TRBV29-1; J: TRBJ1-2; length: 14
CDR3: CASSYSPGQPNEKLFF; V: TRBV6-5; J: TRBJ1-4; length: 16
CDR3: CAFSENTEAFF; V: TRBV30; J: TRBJ1-1; length: 11
CDR3: CASSLVRGGQGNYNEQFF; V: TRBV13; J: TRBJ2-1; length: 18
CDR3: CASSFRQDTEAFF; V: TRBV7-2; J: TRBJ1-1; length: 13
CDR3: CASSLSTSGSSYEQYF; V: TRBV12-3/TRBV12-4; J: TRBJ2-7; length: 16
CDR3: CASKLGQSYNEQFF; V: TRBV19; J: TRBJ2-1; length: 14
CDR3: CASSHSRPQGAYESGANVLTF; V: TRBV4-1; J: TRBJ2-6; length: 21
CDR3: CASSPGLGNQPQHF; V: TRBV19; J: TRBJ1-5; length: 14
CDR3: CATSRRQGPYSGANVLTF; V: TRBV15; J: TRBJ2-6; length: 18
CDR3: CASSLVTSGADTQYF; V: TRBV5-1; J: TRBJ2-3; length: 15
CDR3: CASSPGPYGNQPQHF; V: TRBV5-6; J: TRBJ1-5; length: 15
CDR3: CAWSVSGGDSQYF; V: TRBV30; J: TRBJ2-3; length: 13
CDR3: CASSTGSRVPGGRNEQFF; V: TRBV19; J: TRBJ2-1; length: 18
CDR3: CASSLDRGGSTNEKLFF; V: TRBV7-9; J: TRBJ1-4; length: 17
CDR3: CSVTGTGLGNTIYF; V: TRBV29-1; J: TRBJ1-3; length: 14
CDR3: CASSVGSRSSDEQYF; V: TRBV9; J: TRBJ2-7; length: 15
CDR3: CASSLLAGGTEAFF; V: TRBV7-8; J: TRBJ1-1; length: 14
CDR3: CASRTGDVGGGQPQHF; V: TRBV6-4; J: TRBJ1-5; length: 16
CDR3: CASSLPASGSTDTQYF; V: TRBV5-1; J: TRBJ2-3; length: 16